The present T cell receptor beta chain was sequenced within a study of blood T cell repertoires in COVID-19. Study-wide context: Sites across the United States, Italy and Spain contributed samples from acute and convalescent COVID-19. The cDNA or gDNA used as material had been derived from T cells, B-cell-depleted T cells, or PBMCs.

A single count supports this clone. J lost 3 bases, V lost 4 bases, and 7 bases had no gene match. The CDR3 has 14 residues. The germline V gene encodes CDR1 SGHRS and CDR2 YFSETQ. Original data processing: Estimated nucleated cell counts came from reference gene primer amplification. The data were produced by immunoSEQ multiplex PCR, yet TCRdb's version contains in-frame clones alone and is incomplete. The D gene and trimming were derived from the DNA, and the V and J assignments and clone size from that table. The data show about 160,000 clones, around 90% seen once. V and J are TRBV5-1 and TRBJ2-7, with 7 bases that match TRBD1. The source of this sequence is a man aged 55-75 years with active or convalescent COVID-19. What was sequenced was peripheral blood. CDR3 amino acids: CASSNGQDNYEQYF. The CDR3 bases are TGCGCCAGCAGCAATGGACAGGACAACTACGAGCAGTACTTC.